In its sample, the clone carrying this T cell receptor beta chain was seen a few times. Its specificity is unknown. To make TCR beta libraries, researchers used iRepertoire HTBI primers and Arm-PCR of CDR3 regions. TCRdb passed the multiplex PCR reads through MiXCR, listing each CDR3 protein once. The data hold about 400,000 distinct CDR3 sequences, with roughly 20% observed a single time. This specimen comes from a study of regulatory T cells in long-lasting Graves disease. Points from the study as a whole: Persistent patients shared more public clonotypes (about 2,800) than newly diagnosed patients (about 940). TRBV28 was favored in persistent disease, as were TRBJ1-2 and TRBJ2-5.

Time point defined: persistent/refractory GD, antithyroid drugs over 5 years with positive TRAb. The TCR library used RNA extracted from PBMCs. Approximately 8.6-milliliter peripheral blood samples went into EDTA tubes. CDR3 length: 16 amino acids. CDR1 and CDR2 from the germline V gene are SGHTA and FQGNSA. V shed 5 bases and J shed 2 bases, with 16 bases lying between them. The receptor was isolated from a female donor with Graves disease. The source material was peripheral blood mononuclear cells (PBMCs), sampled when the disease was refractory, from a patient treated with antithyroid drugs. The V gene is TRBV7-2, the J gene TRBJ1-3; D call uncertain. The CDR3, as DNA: TGTGCCAGCAGCCTAGGGTGGGGAATCACTGGAAACACCATATATTTT. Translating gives CASSLGWGITGNTIYF.